The source of this T cell receptor beta chain is a study of shared T cell receptors in the human thymus. Germline V gene data show CDR1 as SGHRS and CDR2 as YFSETQ. V was clipped by 3 bases and J by 3 bases, with 2 bases between them. This CDR3 spans 11 amino acids. As to this clone: Other nucleotide sequences from this sample produce the same CDR3.

Only in-frame clones appear in the TCRdb table, and some are missing; sequencing was by immunoSEQ multiplex PCR. The data show hundreds of thousands of clones, 80% to 90% seen once. Separately, the same data were catalogued under a study of human thymus T cells. In that study: Healthy Finnish infants undergoing corrective surgery for congenital heart defects were used as donors. In corrective heart surgery, resections were taken, and these provided the thymus tissue. An apparent bias in V and J gene usage was seen in thymic and blood repertoires. Unrelated individuals had highly overlapping thymic repertoires, as reported in related research.

The receptor was isolated from a girl under two years old with a congenital heart defect. The sample consisted of thymocytes. The chain joins TRBV5-1 to TRBJ2-3; D gene uncertain. The CDR3 DNA is TGCGCCAGCAGCTCAACAGATACGCAGTATTTT. This gives the protein CASSSTDTQYF.